This TCR beta chain was documented in a study of blood T cell repertoires in COVID-19. Study information: The United States, Italy and Spain were the sources of the acute and convalescent COVID-19 samples.

With regard to this clone: The junction and the germline gene differ at one end; a read error may be behind it.

Produced via immunoSEQ multiplex PCR; TCRdb's table is partial and in-frame only. The sample holds under 200,000 clones; more than 85% are singletons and the top ten take 0.53%. The CDR3 runs to 14 residues. From germline, CDR1 is MNHEY and CDR2 SVGAGI. The clonotype originates from a man aged 50 to 60 with acute or convalescent COVID-19. The sample comprised peripheral blood. This chain uses TRBV6-5 with TRBJ2-2; D perhaps matches TRBD2 (6 bases). CDR3 nucleotide sequence: TGTGCCAGCAGACGGGACTCTCAAACCGGAGAGCTGTTTTTT. It specifies CASRRDSQTGELFF.